These 15 T cell receptor beta chains were all obtained from the same sample, sequenced in a study of OX40 agonist ivuxolimab in advanced cancers. Using immunoSEQ multiplex PCR, the repertoire was profiled, and TCRdb retains in-frame clones only, with some absent. The profile shows more than 45,000 clones, under 90% of them singletons. The sequenced sample was CD4+ or CD8+ T cells sorted from blood, obtained in a trial of the OX40 agonist ivuxolimab. Receptors originate from an adult with an advanced solid tumor such as melanoma, head and neck, liver or kidney cancer.

This clone was detected once. V gene TRBV30 combines with J gene TRBJ2-7; TRBD2 matches 9 bases. Trimming cost V 1 base and J 3 bases; bases outside gene matches: 7. Germline V lookup: CDR1 GTSNPN, CDR2 SVGIG (reference sequence). The CDR3 is 15 residues long. The CDR3 loop is CAWSAPGLAIYEQYF. CDR3 nucleotides: TGTGCCTGGAGTGCCCCGGGACTAGCTATCTACGAGCAGTACTTC.

The gene calls are TRBV19 and TRBJ1-6, with D uncertain. V lost 3 bases and J lost 0, with 9 bases in between. The V gene's germline CDR1 is LNHDA and CDR2 SQIVND (reference sequence). The CDR3 length is 16 residues. The chain's CDR3 is CASSISWDSYNSPLHF. The CDR3 DNA is TGTGCCAGTAGTATTTCATGGGACTCCTATAATTCACCCCTCCACTTT.

This clone was observed a few times. The V and J genes are TRBV19 and TRBJ1-5; D is unclear. Trimming took 8 bases from V and 2 from J, leaving 10 bases between them. CDR3 length: 13 amino acids. CDR1 and CDR2 from the germline V gene are LNHDA and SQIVND (reference sequence). The CDR3 loop is CASRERGNQPQHF. As DNA, the CDR3 is TGTGCCAGTCGGGAAAGGGGCAATCAGCCCCAGCATTTT.

J is TRBJ1-5 and V is TRBV7-6; no clear D gene. V was shortened by 2 bases and J by 1 base, with 3 bases between the two germline ends. This CDR3 is built from 13 residues. Germline V lookup: CDR1 SGHVS, CDR2 FNYEAQ. This chain's CDR3 is CASSLNSNQPQHF. The CDR3, as DNA: TGTGCCAGCAGCTTAAACAGCAATCAGCCCCAGCATTTT.

The chain couples TRBV25-1 to TRBJ1-1; TRBD1 matches at 8 bases. Germline values: CDR1 MGHDK, CDR2 SYGVNS. J lost 5 bases, V lost 5 bases, and 7 bases had no gene match. The CDR3 runs to 14 residues. CDR3 region: CASSKTGGRTEAFF. The CDR3 DNA sequence: TGTGCCAGCAGTAAAACAGGGGGTAGGACTGAAGCTTTCTTT.

The chain employs TRBV9 and TRBJ1-1; possibly TRBD1 for D (5 bases). With 0 bases removed from V and 5 bases from J, the gap between germline ends came to 23 bases. The CDR3 loop spans 18 amino acids. Germline values: CDR1 SGDLS, CDR2 YYNGEE. The DNA for the CDR3 is TGTGCCAGCAGCGTAGTCCCGGGAGGAAGTTTGGGGGGGACTGAAGCTTTCTTT. It translates to CASSVVPGGSLGGTEAFF.

The CDR3 protein is CASSGSHGGSSYNEQFF. CDR3 DNA sequence: TGTGCCAGCAGCGGATCCCACGGGGGAAGCTCCTACAATGAGCAGTTCTTC. The J gene is TRBJ2-1, the V gene TRBV11-2; D might be TRBD2 (6 bases). The V end was cut by 5 bases, the J end by 0 bases, with 17 bases between. CDR1 and CDR2 (germline): SGHAT, FQNNGV. The CDR3 is made up of 17 amino acids.

The chain links TRBV5-1 to TRBJ2-7, with unresolved D. CDR1 is SGHRS, CDR2 YFSETQ, per germline. V lost 1 base to trimming and J lost 2 bases, with 4 bases between them. The CDR3 sequence is 12 residues long. CDR3 nucleotide sequence: TGCGCCAGCAGCTTGCCGACCTACGAGCAGTACTTC. This sequence encodes CASSLPTYEQYF.

The chain couples TRBV7-8 to TRBJ1-5, with 8 bases aligning to TRBD1. After removal of 3 bases from V and 1 base from J, the junction contained 17 bases not matched to a gene. The V gene's germline CDR1 is SGHVS and CDR2 FQNEAQ. This CDR3 spans 20 amino acids. The CDR3 DNA sequence: TGTGCCAGCAGCTTGCACTCATCGGGACAGGTGGGCATGAGCAATCAGCCCCAGCATTTT. As protein: CASSLHSSGQVGMSNQPQHF.

The rearrangement uses TRBV21-1 and TRBJ1-2. TRBV21-1 is a recognized pseudogene. This CDR3 contains 12 residues. The CDR3 bases are TGTGCCAGCAGCAGCGGGGTGCCGGGCTACACCTTC. Amino acids: CASSSGVPGYTF.

The chain joins TRBV18 to TRBJ2-5, with unresolved D. The germline V and J ends were trimmed by 1 base and 2 bases, with 5 bases remaining between them. Germline V gives CDR1 KGHSH, CDR2 LQKENI. CDR3 length: 13 amino acids. The CDR3 DNA follows: TGTGCCAGCTCACCACGCCAGCAAGAGACCCAGTACTTC. Encoded protein: CASSPRQQETQYF.

The table lists this clone with many counts. This chain joins TRBV7-9 and TRBJ2-2; D remains ambiguous. The germline V gene has CDR1 SEHNR and CDR2 FQNEAQ (reference sequence). Trimming stripped 4 bases from V and 6 bases from J, with 15 bases between. This CDR3 has 15 residues. CDR3 amino acids: CASSSPGSAAGELFF. The CDR3 nucleotides are TGTGCCAGCAGCTCTCCCGGGTCCGCGGCCGGGGAGCTGTTTTTT.

The CDR3 protein is CASSLEQGRRPQHF. The CDR3, as DNA: TGTGCCAGCAGCTTGGAACAGGGGAGGAGGCCCCAGCATTTT. The chain recombines TRBV5-5 with TRBJ1-5; the match to TRBD1 covers 7 bases. J lost 9 bases, V lost 0 bases, and 6 bases had no gene match. CDR1 is SGHKS, CDR2 YYEKEE, per germline (reference sequence). The CDR3 is made up of 14 amino acids.

The rearrangement joins TRBV2 to TRBJ1-2; D possibly corresponds to TRBD1 (6 bases). The CDR3 contains 13 residues. CDR1 is SNHLY and CDR2 is FYNNEI in the germline V gene. With 7 bases removed from V and 8 bases from J, the gap between germline ends came to 17 bases. In nucleotides, the CDR3 is TGTGCCAGCAAGGAGGGGGGGCCCGGAGGCTACACCTTC. Amino acid sequence: CASKEGGPGGYTF. The whole variable domain, filled in from reference TRBV2 and TRBJ1-2, reads EPEVTQTPSHQVTQMGQEVILRCVPISNHLYFYWYRQILGQKVEFLVSFYNNEISEKSEIFDDQFSVERPDGSNFTLKIRSTKLEDSAMYFCASKEGGPGGYTFGSGTRLTVV.

A single count supports this clone. The chain employs TRBV7-2 and TRBJ2-2; D unresolved. Germline CDR1 SGHTA, CDR2 FQGNSA. The CDR3 extends over 16 amino acids. V was pared by 5 bases and J by 9 bases, with 22 bases between. The CDR3 region is CASSLYSSEVGRELFF. In DNA form, the CDR3 reads TGTGCCAGCAGCCTTTATTCCTCTGAGGTCGGGCGGGAGCTGTTTTTT.